This T cell receptor beta chain was identified during a study of graft-versus-host responses after intestinal transplantation. Losses at the gene ends were 2 bases for V and 4 bases for J; bases not matched to a gene: 3. The CDR3 is made up of 13 amino acids. Germline CDR1 reads GTSNPN; CDR2 reads SVGIG (reference sequence). Intraepithelial lymphocytes and lamina propria lymphocytes were released through processing of graft tissue. Produced via immunoSEQ multiplex PCR; TCRdb's table is partial and in-frame only. The sample consists of 15,000 to 20,000 clones, around 83% of them appearing once. The sequences come from ileum tissue, collected around 580 days after intestinal transplantation. The chain links TRBV30 to TRBJ2-7; 9 nucleotides align to TRBD1. The TCR sequence derives from a human patient who received an intestinal transplant, so some T cells may come from the graft donor. CDR3 sequence (DNA): TGTGCCTGGAGTCGGGGACAGGGTTACGAGCAGTACTTC. This codes for CAWSRGQGYEQYF.